The sample holds many counts of the clone carrying this TCR beta chain. Its specificity is unknown. This sample was included in a study of breast tumors, draining lymph nodes, adjacent tissues. Axillary draining lymph nodes of breast cancer patients supplied the node samples. The CDR3 totals 14 residues. After removal of 0 bases from V and 9 bases from J, the junction contained 3 bases not matched to a gene. CDR1 and CDR2 (germline): SGHRS, YFSETQ. Whole-study findings and limits: Tumors had less TCR diversity than lymph nodes, more than nontumor tissue. Data fit most tumor T cells coming from lymph node, expanding in tumor. Compared with basal-like, luminal-like tumors shared significantly more repertoire with nontumor tissue.

One entry per CDR3 protein, called by TCRdb with MiXCR from the multiplex PCR reads. The sample consists of approximately 190,000 distinct CDR3 sequences, approximately 33% of them appearing once. What was sequenced was axillary lymph node tissue. The TCR was taken from a female donor with breast cancer. Some clones in this sample may be carry-over from other donors' samples. The V and J genes are TRBV5-1 and TRBJ1-6, with 7 bases aligning to TRBD1. CDR3 bases: TGCGCCAGCAGCTTGGAGGGGGCGGGTTCACCCCTCCACTTT. Translating it yields CASSLEGAGSPLHF.